This TCR beta chain emerged from a study of T cells in Graves' hyperthyroidism and ophthalmopathy. Across the whole study: Peripheral blood was taken when the disease was first diagnosed, before any treatment began.

Together with thyroid ultrasound, orbital computed tomography, serum thyroxine and TRAb, clinical symptoms were used for diagnoses. Study-level results: Separating ophthalmopathy from stable hyperthyroidism was achieved by a 13 V-J model. Also found in blood were most expanded thyroid clonotypes above 0.001.

V was pared by 2 bases and J by 0 bases, with 15 bases between. From germline, CDR1 is SGHDT and CDR2 YYEEEE. This CDR3 comprises 18 residues. The table lists this clonotype with many counts. As yet, its antigen is unknown. It was RNA transcripts that yielded the amplified TCR beta CDR3 regions. A set of HTBI primers served as the primers for a first-round RT-PCR of the TCR CDR3. Using its own MiXCR run on the multiplex PCR reads, TCRdb lists one record per CDR3 protein. The sample has under 250,000 distinct CDR3 sequences; around 24% are singletons. This receptor was obtained from a woman aged 40-49 years with Graves' ophthalmopathy. The chain uses TRBV5-6 and TRBJ2-6; possibly TRBD1 for D (6 bases). Sequenced sample: blood. CDR3 sequence reads: CASSFPPGTYSGANVLTF. The CDR3 nucleotides are TGTGCCAGCAGCTTCCCCCCGGGGACATACTCTGGGGCCAACGTCCTGACTTTC.